The clone carrying this T cell receptor beta chain was detected many times. The antigen is unknown. This sample was taken from a study of spatial heterogeneity in lung cancer. Study-level information: Sequencing consistently turned up more beta-chain sequences than alpha-chain sequences.

TCRdb reprocessed the 5' RACE reads with MiXCR, giving one entry per CDR3 protein. The data contain about 110,000 distinct CDR3 sequences, about a tenth of them singletons. Time point denoted: blood at routine non-recurrence follow-up after resection. Overall study results and limits: Ubiquitous expanded tumor TCRs appeared in blood more at resection than follow-up.

Source: PBMCs, taken at follow-up. This clonotype was sampled from a female donor with early-stage non-small cell lung cancer.

The CDR3 sequence is CASSATGIYYEQYF. In DNA, the CDR3 is TGTGCCAGCAGTGCGACAGGGATCTATTACGAGCAGTACTTC. The rearrangement links TRBV28 to TRBJ2-7; 7 bases agree with TRBD1. V dropped 5 bases and J dropped 4; count of bases not matched to a gene: 8. Germline V lookup: CDR1 MDHEN, CDR2 SYDVKM. This CDR3 spans 14 amino acids.